The entry below describes one T cell receptor beta chain. What antigen it recognizes has not been identified. One base away there is no much larger clone; base qualities are not given. The entry originates in a study of long-term antiretroviral therapy in people with HIV (dated 2022 in TCRdb). Regarding the study in general: The earliest samples were collected about a decade before the 2015 WHO recommendation for immediate ART, when ART was typically delayed until CD4 counts fell. The cohort contributed fewer than 200 cryopreserved PBMC samples from about 33 adults with confirmed HIV infection, collected serially over a mean of around 6 years (range 1-12). No cross-contamination during QIAcube processing was seen in test extractions of a monoclonal T-cell line run alongside approximately 36 polyclonal samples. About two fifths of the roughly 30 participants with HIV were female. Whether ART initiation and durable HIV suppression were associated with changes in peripheral blood TRB repertoire composition and diversity was tested in a retrospective serial study.

The immunoSEQ hsTCRB v3.0 assay was used at survey level resolution to sequence the TRB variable region. TRB sequencing targeted a depth of about 35,000-50,000 T-cell genomes per sample. TRB libraries were pooled and sequenced on an Illumina MiSeq using a v3 150-cycle kit. The study's own analysis went as follows. Repertoire analysis ran in R within a reproducible Nextflow workflow covering QC, data transformation and analysis. LymphoSeq2, an R package for exploring AIRR-Seq data, was used to implement the custom analyses. Four samples that yielded fewer than 5000 total TRB sequences were excluded, so that about 200 HIV repertoires were analyzed. Of the 188 retained HIV repertoires, about 61 were collected before and approximately 130 after ART initiation. Repertoires were downsampled to 5000 TRB nucleotide sequences, with summary statistics averaged over 100 downsampling iterations. The analysis kept only TRB sequences whose CDR3 regions were at least seven amino acids long. Two measures captured diversity: a Shannon entropy-derived clonality score and the Gini coefficient. In repertoire networks, the top 5000 CDR3 amino acid sequences were linked whenever an edit distance of one separated two sequences. GLIPH2 predicted antigen specificity groups and MHC restriction for TRB CDR3 amino acid sequences. To flag known CMV, EBV, HIV or tissue antigen associations, CDR3 amino acid sequences were matched against VDJdb and McPAS-TCR. Pre-ART, post-ART and control groups were compared with Wilcoxon signed-rank tests and Holm-Bonferroni correction. TCRdb mirrors the immuneACCESS table, restricted to in-frame sequences. Some clones are absent from its copies; in checked studies, under half trace to an unresolved V gene, and the reason for the others is unknown. V and J calls and clone size are given by that table; D and trimming were obtained from the DNA. This sample lists about 35,000 clones; 70% to 80% were detected once. Clones ranked in the top ten supply less than 9% of the sample.

Participants were included only if at least one PBMC sample before ART initiation and at least two post-ART samples were available. All participants with HIV were treated in the United States of America. Before DNA extraction, cryopreserved samples of roughly 0.95-10 million PBMC were thawed and washed. At the time of the earliest PBMC sample, participants with HIV were aged between roughly 20 and 54 years. PBMC samples were contributed by each participant from 1-4 timepoints before ART initiation and 2-8 timepoints after ART initiation, with a median of 7 samples. Serial HIV viral load, CD4+ T-cell count, ART history and demographic data were obtained for every participant. Using a Qiagen kit on a QIAcube, genomic DNA was extracted from unsorted PBMC, with samples processed in batches of 12. CDR1 and CDR2 are read off the germline V gene (reference sequence) as GTSNPN and SVGIG. Taken from cysteine to phenylalanine, the CDR3 has 15 residues. Only CDR3 DNA is held: 45 bases, read in frame from base 1. V is cut by 2 bases and J by 4 bases, and the space between the germline ends is 17 bases.

General findings and caveats noted by the study authors: At every time point, the repertoire was dominated by expanded TRB clones first identified before ART initiation, although this dominance fluctuated and, in many PLHIV, declined after ART. Because pre-ART samples had limited cell numbers, profiling was done on unsorted PBMC rather than on sorted CD4+ and CD8+ T cells. No data were available on ART adherence, viral resistance or therapy changes, limiting inferences about post-ART repertoire changes. The samples span the years 2004 to 2017, and the ART regimens used at that time may not be as effective as current regimens. Starting ART was linked to a significant rise in TRB diversity, yet even after long-term ART the diversity remained significantly lower than in transplant donor controls. Owing to limited PBMC availability, only the TCR beta chain was sequenced, without alpha chain pairing. CDR3 length ranges in HIV repertoires were narrower than in controls, and network structure suggested an antigen-experienced repertoire with only a slight naive shift after ART.

Recombination connected TRBV30 to TRBJ1-1, and the D gene may be TRBD1, 5 bases matching. This receptor was identified in a woman between 50 and 59 years old with HIV. This sample comprised unsorted PBMCs, obtained 2 years after starting antiretroviral therapy. The nucleotide sequence is TGTGCCTGGAGTAGGGCCGGGTGGGGGTCCACTGAAGCTTTCTTT. Protein translation: CAWSRAGWGSTEAFF.